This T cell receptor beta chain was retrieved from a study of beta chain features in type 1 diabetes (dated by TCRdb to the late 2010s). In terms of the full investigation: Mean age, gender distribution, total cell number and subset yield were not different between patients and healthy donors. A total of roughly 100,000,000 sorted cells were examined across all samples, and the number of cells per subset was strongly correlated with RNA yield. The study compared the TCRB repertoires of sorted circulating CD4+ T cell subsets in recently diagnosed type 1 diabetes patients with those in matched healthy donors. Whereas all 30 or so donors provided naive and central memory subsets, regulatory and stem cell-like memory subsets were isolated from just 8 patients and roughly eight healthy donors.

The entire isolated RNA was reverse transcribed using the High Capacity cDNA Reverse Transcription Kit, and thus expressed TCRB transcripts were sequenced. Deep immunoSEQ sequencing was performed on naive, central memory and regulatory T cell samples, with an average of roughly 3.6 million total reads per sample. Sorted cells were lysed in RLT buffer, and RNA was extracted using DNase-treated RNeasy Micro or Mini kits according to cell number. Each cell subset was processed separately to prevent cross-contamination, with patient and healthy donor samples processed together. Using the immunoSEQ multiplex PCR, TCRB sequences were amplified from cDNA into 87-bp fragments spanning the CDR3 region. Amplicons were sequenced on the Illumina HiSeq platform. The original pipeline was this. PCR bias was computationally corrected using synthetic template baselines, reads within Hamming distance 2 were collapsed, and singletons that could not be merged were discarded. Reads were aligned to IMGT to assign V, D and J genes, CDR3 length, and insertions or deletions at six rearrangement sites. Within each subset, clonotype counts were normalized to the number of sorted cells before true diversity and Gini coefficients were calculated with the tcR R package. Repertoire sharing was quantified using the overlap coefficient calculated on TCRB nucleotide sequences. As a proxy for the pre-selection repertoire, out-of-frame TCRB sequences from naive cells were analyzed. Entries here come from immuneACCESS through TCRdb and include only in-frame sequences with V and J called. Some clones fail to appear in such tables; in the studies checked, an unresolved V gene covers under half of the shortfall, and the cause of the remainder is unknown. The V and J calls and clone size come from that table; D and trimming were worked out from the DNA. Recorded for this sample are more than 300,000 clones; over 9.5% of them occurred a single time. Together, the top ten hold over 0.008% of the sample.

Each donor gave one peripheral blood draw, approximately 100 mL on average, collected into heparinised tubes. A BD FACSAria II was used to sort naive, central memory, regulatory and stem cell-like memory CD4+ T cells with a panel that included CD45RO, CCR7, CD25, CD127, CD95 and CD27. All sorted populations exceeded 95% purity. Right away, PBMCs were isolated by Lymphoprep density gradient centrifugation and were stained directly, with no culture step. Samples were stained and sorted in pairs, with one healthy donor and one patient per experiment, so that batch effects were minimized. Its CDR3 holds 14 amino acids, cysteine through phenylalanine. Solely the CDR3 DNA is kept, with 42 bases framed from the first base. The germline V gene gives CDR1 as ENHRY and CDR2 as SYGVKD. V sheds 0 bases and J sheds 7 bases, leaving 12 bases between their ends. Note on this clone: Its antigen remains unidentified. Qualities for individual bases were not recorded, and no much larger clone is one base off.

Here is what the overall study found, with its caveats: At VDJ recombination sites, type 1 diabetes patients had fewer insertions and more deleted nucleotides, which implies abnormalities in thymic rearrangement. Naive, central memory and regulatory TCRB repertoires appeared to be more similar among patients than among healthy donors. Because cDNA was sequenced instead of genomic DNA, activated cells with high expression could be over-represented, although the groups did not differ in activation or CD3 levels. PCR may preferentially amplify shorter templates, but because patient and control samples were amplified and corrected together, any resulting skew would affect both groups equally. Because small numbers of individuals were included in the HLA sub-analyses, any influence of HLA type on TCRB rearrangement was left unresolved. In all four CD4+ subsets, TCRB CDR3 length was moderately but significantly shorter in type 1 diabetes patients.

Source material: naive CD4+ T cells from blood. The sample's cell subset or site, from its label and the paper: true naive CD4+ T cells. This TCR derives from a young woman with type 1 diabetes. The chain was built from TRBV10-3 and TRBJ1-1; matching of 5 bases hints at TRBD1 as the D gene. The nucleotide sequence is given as TGTGCCATCAGTGAGTCCCAACAGGCCCATGAAGCTTTCTTT. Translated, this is CAISESQQAHEAFF.